This TCR beta chain was identified during a study of regulatory T cells in long-lasting Graves disease. Study-wide results and caveats: Owing to a sample size that was small, accuracy may have been reduced.

Details on this clonotype: Its matching antigen is unknown.

Trimming left V 10 bases short and J 2 bases short, with 14 bases between. Germline assignment: CDR1 ENHRY and CDR2 SYGVKD. CDR3 length equals 13 residues. Libraries of TCR beta came from iRepertoire HTBI primers plus Arm-PCR of CDR3 regions. Per the original methods: 60 or so TRBV and roughly 13 TRBJ segments were identified across samples. Each CDR3 protein is one row after TCRdb ran MiXCR on the multiplex PCR reads. It is TCRdb's table, rather than the study itself, that gives the V and J calls and clone size. Of 380,000 or so distinct CDR3 sequences detected, roughly 15% appear once; the ten largest clones hold just over 20%. Time point meaning: newly diagnosed GD, antithyroid drugs for less than 3 months. Making the TCR library involved RNA that had been extracted from PBMCs. This sample was shared with a second study, whose subject was T cells in Graves' hyperthyroidism and ophthalmopathy.

The V call is TRBV10-3, the J call TRBJ2-5; a weak D match, TRBD2 (6 bases). The sample was peripheral blood mononuclear cells (PBMCs), taken at new diagnosis, from a patient treated with antithyroid drugs. The origin of this receptor is a woman aged 18 to 35 with Graves disease. The CDR3: CATRSGGQETQYF. CDR3 sequence (DNA): TGTGCCACCAGGTCTGGGGGGCAAGAGACCCAGTACTTC.